Below are 20 T cell receptor beta chains sequenced from a single sample in a study of tumor-infiltrating lymphocytes in primary liver carcinoma. Using a constant-region primer together with ProtoScript II reverse transcriptase, TCR beta cDNA was made from around 500 ng of total RNA. Researchers made the TCR beta libraries by running three nested multiplex PCR rounds with slightly modified ARM-PCR. A C-beta reverse primer was combined with TRBV1-TRBV30 forward primers in the first two PCR rounds, and each round had around 10 cycles. TCRdb ran MiXCR on the multiplex PCR reads and lists one entry per CDR3 protein. The table records roughly 80,000 distinct CDR3 sequences, roughly 72% of them present only once. Co-extraction yielded RNA and DNA from 20-30 mg of unsorted bulk tissue. The sequenced sample was tumor-adjacent normal liver tissue. Source of these receptors: a man aged 40-55 years with primary liver carcinoma and hepatitis B virus infection.

The table lists this clonotype with many counts. The chain employs TRBV4-1 and TRBJ2-1; 14 nucleotides agree with TRBD2. CDR1 and CDR2 (germline): MGHRA, YSYEKL. Losses at the gene ends were 2 bases for V and 7 bases for J; bases not matched to a gene: 4. The CDR3 has 16 amino acids. CDR3: CASSQTGTSGSNEQFF. CDR3 in DNA: TGCGCCAGCAGCCAAACCGGGACTAGCGGGAGTAATGAGCAGTTCTTC.

As to this clonotype: The junction differs from germline at one of its ends, possibly a read error. The rearrangement uses TRBV12-3 or TRBV12-4 and TRBJ2-2; 9 bases fit TRBD2. The CDR3 runs to 14 residues. This CDR3 is CASRLAANTGELSF. In DNA, the CDR3 is TGTGCCAGCCGACTAGCGGCGAACACCGGGGAGCTATCTTTT.

This clonotype has a handful of counts. The chain is built from TRBV11-1 and TRBJ2-5; maybe TRBD1 (6 bases). Trimming left V 6 bases short and J 3 bases short, with 14 bases between. The CDR3 has 14 residues. Per the germline V gene, CDR1 is SGHAT and CDR2 is FQDESV (reference sequence). The CDR3: CASRAQQGKETQYF. In DNA, the CDR3 is TGTGCCAGCAGAGCCCAGCAGGGGAAAGAGACCCAGTACTTC.

This clonotype appeared many times. This chain joins TRBV10-1 and TRBJ2-3, with 10 nucleotides matching TRBD2. V trimming: 2 bases; J trimming: 4 bases; junction bases outside the gene matches: 3. CDR1 and CDR2 (germline): WNHNN, SYGVQD (reference sequence). The CDR3 runs to 15 residues. Written as DNA, the CDR3 is TGCGCCAGCAGTGAGACTAGCGGGACGGCAGATACGCAGTATTTT. It translates to CASSETSGTADTQYF.

This clonotype has more than one count but fewer than ten. Its ends do not fully match the called genes, so a read error is possible. The chain recombines TRBV11-2 with TRBJ2-1, with D unclear. Germline CDR1 is SGHAT and CDR2 is FQNNGV. The CDR3 extends over 12 amino acids. CDR3 residues: CASSSLWEEQLF. DNA of the CDR3: TGTGCCAGCAGTTCCCTATGGGAAGAACAGCTCTTC.

In its sample, this clonotype was seen many times. The rearrangement uses TRBV24-1 and TRBJ2-3, with D perhaps assigned TRBD1 or TRBD2 (6 bases each). Trimming took off 7 bases at V and 3 bases at J, with 19 bases between the two ends. Per germline, CDR1 KGHDR and CDR2 SFDVKD. The CDR3 length is 16 residues. In DNA, the CDR3 is TGTGCCACCAGCCCGGGGGCCCCGCTGGCAACAGATACGCAGTATTTT. Residues: CATSPGAPLATDTQYF.

The V call is TRBV7-2, the J call TRBJ2-3, with 7 bases that match TRBD2. Germline V gives CDR1 SGHTA, CDR2 FQGNSA. This CDR3 has 15 amino acids. V was clipped by 6 bases and J by 2 bases; unmatched bases: 8. This CDR3 is CASREVAGPTDTQYF. The CDR3 DNA follows: TGTGCCAGCAGGGAGGTAGCGGGCCCCACAGATACGCAGTATTTT.

Of note for this clonotype: A junction end diverges from the germline sequence, so it may reflect a read error. The V gene is TRBV4-3, the J gene TRBJ1-6; no reliable D call. The length of the CDR3 is 16 residues. CDR1 is LGHNA, CDR2 YSLEER, per germline. The CDR3 sequence is CASSQDVGSYYSPLHF. The DNA of the CDR3 is TGTGCCAGCAGCCAAGACGTGGGATCCTATTATTCACCCCTCCACTTT.

Notes on this clonotype: A clone one base away is much larger, so this may be a read error. The genes are TRBV6-5 and TRBJ2-3; D is uncertain. The end of the DNA aligns better with TRBJ1-5, so the J call may be wrong. The germline V gene has CDR1 MNHEY and CDR2 SVGAGI. The length of the CDR3 is 17 residues. Here the CDR3 reads CASSYSTSARWSGTQHF. CDR3 nucleotide sequence: TGTGCCAGCAGTTACTCGACTAGCGCGAGGTGGAGTGGTACGCAGCATTTT.

A word on this clonotype: The junction differs from germline at one of its ends, possibly a read error. V and J are TRBV6-5 and TRBJ2-5; a possible D gene is TRBD2 (7 bases). In germline, CDR1 is MNHEY, CDR2 SVGAGI. This CDR3 region has 13 residues. The CDR3 DNA follows: TGTGGCAGCACCCTACCGGGGGGCGAGACCCAATACTTC. Amino acid sequence: CGSTLPGGETQYF.

Points on this clonotype: At one end, the junction sequence differs from germline, possibly due to a read error. This rearrangement joins TRBV12-3 or TRBV12-4 to TRBJ2-2; the match to TRBD2 covers 7 bases. The CDR3 loop spans 15 amino acids. The chain's CDR3 is CASSPAGVATGELFF. The CDR3 bases are TGTGCCAGCAGTCCGGCGGGAGTTGCGACCGGGGAACTGTTTTTT.

The chain has TRBV5-4 and TRBJ2-2, with D perhaps matching TRBD1 (6 bases). V was clipped by 8 bases and J by 9 bases, with 17 bases between them. CDR3 size: 13 residues. Per the germline V gene, CDR1 is SGHNT and CDR2 is YYREEE (reference sequence). Here the CDR3 DNA reads TGTGCCAGTAGGGGGATGGGGACCCGGGAGCTGTTTTTT. It specifies CASRGMGTRELFF.

This clonotype turned up a few times. The junction and the germline gene differ at one end; a read error may be behind it. The V gene is TRBV11-2, the J gene TRBJ2-7; D remains unclear. CDR1 is SGHAT, CDR2 FQNNGV, per germline. The length of the CDR3 is 14 residues. CDR3 in amino acids: CASSLTDGVYEQYF. DNA of the CDR3: TGTGCCAGTAGCTTAACCGACGGAGTCTACGAGCAGTACTTC.

Concerning this clonotype itself: Compared with germline, one end of the junction differs, possibly owing to a read error. The chain links TRBV6-1 to TRBJ2-1; 7 bases fit TRBD2. Germline V gene data show CDR1 as MNHNS and CDR2 as SASEGT. This CDR3 is built from 14 residues. The CDR3 spells CASGEPGLNNERFF. The CDR3 DNA reads TGTGCCAGCGGTGAACCGGGACTAAACAATGAGCGGTTCTTC.

With respect to this clonotype: A read error may account for a junction end that differs from germline. The chain uses TRBV14 and TRBJ2-7; D might be TRBD2 (5 bases). This CDR3 spans 15 amino acids. Germline lookup yields CDR1 SGHDN and CDR2 FVKESK. The CDR3 protein is CASSRGRGSTYEQYF. CDR3 coding DNA: TGTGCCAGCAGTCGAGGACGGGGATCCACCTACGAGCAGTATTTC.

Of note for this clonotype: A single base separates this from a much larger clone, so it may be a read error. CDR3 protein: CASSQAGGRQETRYF. The CDR3 bases are TGTGCCAGCAGCCAAGCGGGAGGGCGCCAAGAGACCCGGTACTTC. The chain carries TRBV7-9 and TRBJ2-5; TRBD2 aligns across 10 bases. In germline, CDR1 is SEHNR, CDR2 FQNEAQ (reference sequence). The CDR3 length is 15 residues. The full variable domain, in which reference TRBV7-9 and TRBJ2-5 provide the parts outside the CDR3, is DTGVSQNPRHKITKRGQNVTFRCDPISEHNRLYWYRQTLGQGPEFLTYFQNEAQLEKSRLLSDRFSAERPKGSFSTLEIQRTEQGDSAMYLCASSQAGGRQETRYFGPGTRLLVL.

The rearrangement links TRBV6-5 to TRBJ2-1; TRBD2 matches at 7 bases. Per germline, CDR1 MNHEY and CDR2 SVGAGI. CDR3 length: 14 amino acids. V lost 7 bases, J lost 0 bases, and 3 bases stayed unmatched. CDR3 bases: TGTGCCAGCAAGACTAGCTGCTCCTACAATGAGCAGTTCTTC. The encoded protein is CASKTSCSYNEQFF.

On this clonotype itself: The CDR3 does not end in the conserved phenylalanine or tryptophan, so this is likely a read error. V usage is TRBV11-2 and J usage is TRBJ2-7; 8 bases are shared with TRBD1. CDR3 length: 14 amino acids. V lost 4 bases, J lost 7 bases, and 9 bases stayed unmatched. Germline V gene data show CDR1 as SGHAT and CDR2 as FQNNGV. The CDR3 loop is CASSSRTGSYEQYS. Here the CDR3 DNA reads TGTGCCAGCAGCTCTCGGACAGGGAGCTATGAGCAGTACTCC.

The chain is built from TRBV6-1 and TRBJ1-2; D gene uncertain. CDR1 MNHNS and CDR2 SASEGT come from the germline V gene. The CDR3 runs to 13 residues. CDR3 region: CISSGLQHYGYTF. CDR3 nucleotide sequence: TGTATCAGCAGTGGCCTACAGCACTATGGCTACACCTTC.

Comment on this clonotype: One junction end does not reproduce the germline sequence, and a read error may be involved. V and J are TRBV4-1 and TRBJ2-5; 10 positions match TRBD1. The CDR3 length is 16 residues. Germline CDR1 MGHRA, CDR2 YSYEKL. CDR3 residues: CTSSRGQGGFRETQYF. The CDR3 DNA follows: TGCACCAGCAGCCGAGGACAGGGGGGTTTTCGGGAGACCCAGTACTTC.